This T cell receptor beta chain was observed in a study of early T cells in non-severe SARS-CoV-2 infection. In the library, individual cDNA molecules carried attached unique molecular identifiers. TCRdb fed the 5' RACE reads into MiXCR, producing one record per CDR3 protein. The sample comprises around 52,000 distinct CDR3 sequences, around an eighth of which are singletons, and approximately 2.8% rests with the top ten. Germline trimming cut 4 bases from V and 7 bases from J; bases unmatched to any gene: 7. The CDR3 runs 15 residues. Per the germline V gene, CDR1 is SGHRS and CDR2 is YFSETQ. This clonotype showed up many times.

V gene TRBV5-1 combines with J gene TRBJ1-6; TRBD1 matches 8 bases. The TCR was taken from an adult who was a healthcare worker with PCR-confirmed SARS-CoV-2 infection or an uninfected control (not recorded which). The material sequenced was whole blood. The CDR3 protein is CASSVGQGSNSPLHF. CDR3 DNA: TGCGCCAGCAGCGTAGGACAGGGTTCCAATTCACCCCTCCACTTT.